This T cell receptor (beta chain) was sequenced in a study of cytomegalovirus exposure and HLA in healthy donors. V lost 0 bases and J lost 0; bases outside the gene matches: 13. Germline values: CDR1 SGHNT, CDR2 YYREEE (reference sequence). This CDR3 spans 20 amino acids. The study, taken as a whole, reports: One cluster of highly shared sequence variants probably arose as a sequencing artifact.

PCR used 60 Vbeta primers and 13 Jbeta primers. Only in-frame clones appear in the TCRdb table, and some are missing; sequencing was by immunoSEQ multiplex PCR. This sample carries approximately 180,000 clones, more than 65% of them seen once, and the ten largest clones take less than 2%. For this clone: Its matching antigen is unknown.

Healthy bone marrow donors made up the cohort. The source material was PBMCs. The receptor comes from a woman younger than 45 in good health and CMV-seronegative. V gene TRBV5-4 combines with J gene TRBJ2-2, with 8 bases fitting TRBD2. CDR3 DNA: TGTGCCAGCAGCTTGGGACCGAGAATAGCGGGACCTTCGAACACCGGGGAGCTGTTTTTT. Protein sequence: CASSLGPRIAGPSNTGELFF.